The source of this T cell receptor (beta chain) is a study of cytomegalovirus exposure and HLA in healthy donors. Looking at the study overall: Early on, a data release was issued that held 80 million to 90 million unique TCRs from HLA-typed donors.

PCR primers comprised 60 Vbeta and 13 Jbeta primers. The method was immunoSEQ multiplex PCR; TCRdb's version includes in-frame clones alone and lacks a portion of them. The sample shows tens of thousands of clones, about 66% of them seen only once. V was shortened by 6 bases and J by 6 bases, with 13 bases between the two germline ends. Germline V gene data show CDR1 as KGHSH and CDR2 as LQKENI. The CDR3 contains 13 residues. The chain combines TRBV18 with TRBJ2-3; possible D gene TRBD2, 5 bases. Sequenced: PBMCs. The TCR comes from a male donor in good health and CMV-seropositive. The DNA of the CDR3 is TGTGCCAGCTCGCCCAGACTAAAGGATACGCAGTATTTT. Translated: CASSPRLKDTQYF. The whole variable domain, remainder taken from reference TRBV18 and TRBJ2-3, is NAGVMQNPRHLVRRRGQEARLRCSPMKGHSHVYWYRQLPEEGLKFMVYLQKENIIDESGMPKERFSAEFPKEGPSILRIQQVVRGDSAAYFCASSPRLKDTQYFGPGTRLTVL.